This T cell receptor (beta chain) emerged from a study of T cell responses to AZD1222 COVID-19 vaccine. A word on this clone: Its antigen is still unknown.

The data were produced by immunoSEQ multiplex PCR, yet TCRdb's version contains in-frame clones alone and is incomplete. The sample consists of over 70,000 clones, over 65% of them appearing once. The CDR3 covers 13 residues. Germline-derived CDR1 and CDR2 are SGHKS and YYEKEE (reference sequence). The V end was cut by 2 bases, the J end by 6 bases, with 10 bases between. Findings and caveats of the study: Females made up more of the donors, who were largely white British, and clonal diversity may have come out too low. Only a handful of AZD1222 recipients, several in all, had baseline seropositivity. Two doses of AZD1222 preceded a rise in Spike-specific TCR breadth and depth. Unmutated variant regions reportedly attract nearly half of all spike-specific TCRs.

The source was peripheral blood, collected 28 days after the second dose of the MenACWY control vaccine. The chain couples TRBV5-5 to TRBJ2-3, with D tentatively TRBD1 or TRBD2 (5 bases each). The source of this sequence is an adult who received the MenACWY meningococcal vaccine as a control. CDR3 DNA: TGTGCCAGCAGCTTAGAGGGGTTGGATACGCAGTATTTT. Translating gives CASSLEGLDTQYF.